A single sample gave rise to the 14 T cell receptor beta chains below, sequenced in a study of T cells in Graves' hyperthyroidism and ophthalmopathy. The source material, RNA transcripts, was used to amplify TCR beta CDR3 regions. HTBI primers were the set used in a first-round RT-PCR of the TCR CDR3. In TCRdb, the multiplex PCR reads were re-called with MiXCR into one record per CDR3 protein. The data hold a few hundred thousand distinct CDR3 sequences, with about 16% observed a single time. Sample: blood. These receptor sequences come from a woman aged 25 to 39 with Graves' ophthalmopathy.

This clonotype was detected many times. The CDR3 here is CASSLYEVSYEQYF. The CDR3 coding sequence is TGTGCCAGCAGTTTATATGAGGTCTCCTACGAGCAGTACTTC. This sequence joins TRBV28 and TRBJ2-7, with D hard to call. V was shortened by 1 base and J by 0 bases, with 7 bases between the two germline ends. The germline CDR1 and CDR2 sequences are MDHEN and SYDVKM. The CDR3 covers 14 residues.

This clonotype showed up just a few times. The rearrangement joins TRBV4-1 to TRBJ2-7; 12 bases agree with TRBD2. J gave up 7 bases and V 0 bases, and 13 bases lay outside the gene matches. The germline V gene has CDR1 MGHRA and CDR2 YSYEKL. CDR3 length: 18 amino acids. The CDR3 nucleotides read TGCGCCAGCAGCCAAGATAAGGTGGGGACTAGCGGGTCGGGGGAGCAGTACTTC. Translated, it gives CASSQDKVGTSGSGEQYF.

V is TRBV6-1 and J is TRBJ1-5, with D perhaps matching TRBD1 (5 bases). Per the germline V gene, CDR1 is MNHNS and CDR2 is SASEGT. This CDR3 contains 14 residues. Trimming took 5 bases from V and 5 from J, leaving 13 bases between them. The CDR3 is CASSPLGRYQPQHF. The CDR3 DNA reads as TGTGCCAGCAGTCCCCTGGGACGGTATCAGCCCCAGCATTTT.

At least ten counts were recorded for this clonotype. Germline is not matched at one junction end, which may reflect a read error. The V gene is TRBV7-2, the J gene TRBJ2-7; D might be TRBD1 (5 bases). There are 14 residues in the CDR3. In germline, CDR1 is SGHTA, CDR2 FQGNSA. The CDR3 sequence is CASRKAQGSSEQYF. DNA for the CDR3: TGTGCCAGCAGGAAGGCCCAGGGTTCCTCCGAGCAGTACTTC.

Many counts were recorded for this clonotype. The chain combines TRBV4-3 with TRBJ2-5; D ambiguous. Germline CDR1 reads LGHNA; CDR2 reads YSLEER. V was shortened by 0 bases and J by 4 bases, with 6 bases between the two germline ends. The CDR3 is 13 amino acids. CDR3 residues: CASSQEKGETQYF. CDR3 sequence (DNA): TGCGCCAGCAGCCAAGAGAAGGGAGAGACCCAGTACTTC.

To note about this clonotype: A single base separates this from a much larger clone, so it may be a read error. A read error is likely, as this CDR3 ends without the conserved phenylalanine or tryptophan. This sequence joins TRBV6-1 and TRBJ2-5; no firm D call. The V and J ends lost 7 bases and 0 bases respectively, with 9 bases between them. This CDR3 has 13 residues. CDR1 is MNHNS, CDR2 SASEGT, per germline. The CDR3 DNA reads TGTGCCAGCACGCCTTTCTACCAAGAGACCCAGTACCTC. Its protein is CASTPFYQETQYL.

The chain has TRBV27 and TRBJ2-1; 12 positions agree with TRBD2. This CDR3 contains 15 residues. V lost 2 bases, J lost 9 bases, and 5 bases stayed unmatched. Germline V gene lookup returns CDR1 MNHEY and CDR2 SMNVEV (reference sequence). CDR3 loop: CASSLTTSGSGEQFF. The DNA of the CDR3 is TGTGCCAGCAGTTTAACGACTAGCGGGAGTGGTGAGCAGTTCTTC.

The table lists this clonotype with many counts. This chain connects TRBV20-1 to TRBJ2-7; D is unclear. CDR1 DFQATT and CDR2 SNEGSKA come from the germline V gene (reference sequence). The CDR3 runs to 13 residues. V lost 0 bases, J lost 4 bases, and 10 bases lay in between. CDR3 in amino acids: CSAREVRSYEQYF. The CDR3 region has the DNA TGCAGTGCTAGAGAAGTTCGAAGTTACGAGCAGTACTTC.

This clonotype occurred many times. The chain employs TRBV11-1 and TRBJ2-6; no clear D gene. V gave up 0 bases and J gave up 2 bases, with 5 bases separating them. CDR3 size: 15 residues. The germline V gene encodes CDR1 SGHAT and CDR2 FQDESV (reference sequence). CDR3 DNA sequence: TGTGCCAGCAGCTTAGCAGGGACTGGGGCCAACGTCCTGACTTTC. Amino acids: CASSLAGTGANVLTF.

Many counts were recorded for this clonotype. The CDR3 loop reads CASQPVAPRGYNEQFF. The CDR3 DNA sequence: TGTGCCAGCCAACCCGTAGCGCCTAGAGGATACAATGAGCAGTTCTTC. The chain links TRBV28 to TRBJ2-1; tentative D call: TRBD2 (5 bases). The CDR3 has 16 amino acids. Trimming cost V 8 bases and J 4 bases, with 21 bases left between them. Germline values: CDR1 MDHEN, CDR2 SYDVKM.

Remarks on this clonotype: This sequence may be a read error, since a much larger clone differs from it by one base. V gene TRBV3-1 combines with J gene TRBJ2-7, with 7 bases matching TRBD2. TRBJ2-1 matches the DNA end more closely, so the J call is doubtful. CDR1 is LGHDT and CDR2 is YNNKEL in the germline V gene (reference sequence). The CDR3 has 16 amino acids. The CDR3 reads CASSQAPWEGTYEQFF. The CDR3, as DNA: TGTGCCAGCAGCCAAGCACCCTGGGAGGGGACCTACGAGCAGTTCTTC.

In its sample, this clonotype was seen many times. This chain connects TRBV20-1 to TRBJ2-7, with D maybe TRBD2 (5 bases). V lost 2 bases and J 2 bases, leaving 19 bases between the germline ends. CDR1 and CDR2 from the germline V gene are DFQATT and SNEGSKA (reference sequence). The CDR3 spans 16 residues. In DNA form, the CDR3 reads TGCAGTGCTAGACCGTCCAGCGGACTGACTGCCTACGAGCAGTACTTC. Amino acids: CSARPSSGLTAYEQYF.

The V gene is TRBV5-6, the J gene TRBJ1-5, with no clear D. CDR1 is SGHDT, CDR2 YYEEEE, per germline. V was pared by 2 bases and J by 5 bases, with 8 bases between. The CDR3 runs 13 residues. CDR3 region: CASSLWGYQPQHF. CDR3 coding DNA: TGTGCCAGCAGCTTATGGGGATATCAGCCCCAGCATTTT. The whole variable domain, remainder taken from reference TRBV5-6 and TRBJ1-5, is DAGVTQSPTHLIKTRGQQVTLRCSPKSGHDTVSWYQQALGQGPQFIFQYYEEEERQRGNFPDRFSGHQFPNYSSELNVNALLLGDSALYLCASSLWGYQPQHFGDGTRLSIL.

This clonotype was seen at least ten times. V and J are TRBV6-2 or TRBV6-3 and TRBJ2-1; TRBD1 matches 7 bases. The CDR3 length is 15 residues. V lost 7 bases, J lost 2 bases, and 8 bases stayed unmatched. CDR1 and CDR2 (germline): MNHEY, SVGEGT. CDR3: CASISAGGAYNEQFF. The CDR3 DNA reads TGTGCCAGCATTAGCGCAGGGGGAGCCTACAATGAGCAGTTCTTC.